These 27 T cell receptor beta chains originate from one sample sequenced in a study of identical twins. Via MiXCR, TCRdb re-called the 5' RACE reads, giving one row per CDR3 protein. The sample has 1,800,000 or so distinct CDR3 sequences; 25% to 35% are singletons. Sequencing input: cord blood. The receptors originated from a newborn girl in good health.

This clonotype was observed a handful of times. CDR3 sequence reads: CASSISGEVSEAFF. The CDR3 coding sequence is TGTGCCAGCAGCATCTCAGGGGAAGTTTCTGAAGCTTTCTTT. V and J are TRBV7-9 and TRBJ1-1, with D possibly matching TRBD1 (6 bases). The length of the CDR3 is 14 residues. Per germline, CDR1 SEHNR and CDR2 FQNEAQ (reference sequence). Between the trimmed V and J ends, which lost 5 bases and 6 bases, there was a span of 16 bases. Combining the CDR3 with reference TRBV7-9 and TRBJ1-1 gives the whole variable domain DTGVSQNPRHKITKRGQNVTFRCDPISEHNRLYWYRQTLGQGPEFLTYFQNEAQLEKSRLLSDRFSAERPKGSFSTLEIQRTEQGDSAMYLCASSISGEVSEAFFGQGTRLTVV.

This clonotype showed up many times. This rearrangement joins TRBV4-1 to TRBJ2-3; D possibly corresponds to TRBD2 (6 bases). Germline V lookup: CDR1 MGHRA, CDR2 YSYEKL. V gave up 0 bases and J gave up 0 bases, with 10 bases separating them. This CDR3 is 16 amino acids long. The chain's CDR3 is CASSQDSGTSTDTQYF. The CDR3 DNA is TGCGCCAGCAGCCAAGATTCGGGGACTAGCACAGATACGCAGTATTTT.

This clonotype appeared a few times. One junction end disagrees with the germline gene, perhaps due to a read error. The chain combines TRBV4-1 with TRBJ1-2; 8 bases line up with TRBD1. Germline lookup yields CDR1 MGHRA and CDR2 YSYEKL. The CDR3 totals 13 residues. DNA of the CDR3: TGCGCCAACAGCCAAGCAGGGGGCTTTAGCTACACCTTC. This encodes CANSQAGGFSYTF.

The J gene is TRBJ1-2, the V gene TRBV20-1; the D is unclear. CDR1 is DFQATT, CDR2 SNEGSKA, per germline (reference sequence). Trimming removed 6 bases from V and 4 bases from J, with 15 bases in between. CDR3 length: 13 residues. The CDR3 DNA is TGCAGTGCCCCACCGGAAAGGGCCTATGGCTACACCTTC. Translated, it gives CSAPPERAYGYTF.

This clonotype occurred a few times. CDR3 nucleotide sequence: TGTGCCAGCAGCCAAGATCTTGGATGGTCCACTGAAGCTTTCTTT. Protein: CASSQDLGWSTEAFF. V usage is TRBV4-2 and J usage is TRBJ1-1; D remains unclear. V lost 0 bases and J 4 bases, leaving 12 bases between the germline ends. The germline V gene encodes CDR1 LGHNA and CDR2 YNFKEQ. The CDR3 runs 15 residues.

Remarks on this clonotype: The junction and the germline gene differ at one end; a read error may be behind it. This chain connects TRBV10-3 to TRBJ2-3; TRBD1 matches at 7 bases. This CDR3 is 15 amino acids long. Germline assignment: CDR1 ENHRY and CDR2 SYGVKD. CDR3 loop: CAISERGLDTDTQCF. As DNA, the CDR3 is TGTGCCATCAGTGAAAGGGGGCTGGACACAGATACGCAGTGTTTT.

In its sample, this clonotype was seen many times. The chain has TRBV15 and TRBJ2-1; no clear D gene. V was pared by 1 base and J by 3 bases, with 4 bases between. The germline V gene has CDR1 LNHNV and CDR2 YYDKDF (reference sequence). The CDR3 has 13 residues. CDR3 residues: CATSRGDYNEQFF. CDR3 nucleotides: TGTGCCACCAGCAGAGGAGACTACAATGAGCAGTTCTTC.

The chain uses TRBV20-1 and TRBJ1-5; D remains ambiguous. The V end was cut by 7 bases, the J end by 4 bases, with 14 bases between. CDR3 length: 13 residues. Germline CDR1 is DFQATT and CDR2 is SNEGSKA (reference sequence). The CDR3 spells CSVPRAENQPQHF. CDR3 in DNA: TGCAGTGTCCCGAGGGCGGAAAATCAGCCCCAGCATTTT.

This clonotype was found once. The rearrangement uses TRBV15 and TRBJ2-1; D is ambiguous. The V end lost 0 bases, the J end lost 6 bases, and 12 bases lay between the germline ends. Germline values: CDR1 LNHNV, CDR2 YYDKDF (reference sequence). The CDR3 length is 15 residues. This CDR3 reads CATSRDLGVGNEQFF. The DNA for the CDR3 is TGTGCCACCAGCAGAGATTTGGGTGTCGGCAATGAGCAGTTCTTC. Complete variable domain (other parts from reference TRBV15 and TRBJ2-1): DAMVIQNPRYQVTQFGKPVTLSCSQTLNHNVMYWYQQKSSQAPKLLFHYYDKDFNNEADTPDNFQSRRPNTSFCFLDIRSPGLGDTAMYLCATSRDLGVGNEQFFGPGTRLTVL.

This sequence joins TRBV6-2 or TRBV6-3 and TRBJ2-3, with 16 bases lining up with TRBD2. Germline trimming cut 5 bases from V and 3 bases from J; bases unmatched to any gene: 8. The CDR3 covers 18 residues. Germline CDR1 is MNHEY and CDR2 is SVGEGT. The CDR3 sequence is CASSDPGLAGGTTDTQYF. DNA of the CDR3: TGTGCCAGCAGTGATCCGGGACTAGCGGGAGGGACAACAGATACGCAGTATTTT.

V is TRBV13 and J is TRBJ2-1, with 8 bases lining up with TRBD2. The V gene's germline CDR1 is PRHDT and CDR2 FYEKMQ (reference sequence). With 3 bases clipped from V and 4 bases from J, the junction kept 5 bases outside the gene matches. The CDR3 consists of 15 residues. The CDR3 DNA sequence: TGTGCCAGCAGCTTCACGCTAGCGGGTTACAATGAGCAGTTCTTC. Protein: CASSFTLAGYNEQFF.

The chain has TRBV10-3 and TRBJ2-4; a possible D gene is TRBD2 (7 bases). The J call is uncertain, as TRBJ2-7 better fits the DNA end. Germline V CDR1 and CDR2: ENHRY, SYGVKD. The CDR3 covers 17 residues. The CDR3 region is CAISESARGGFLHEQYF. As DNA, the CDR3 is TGTGCCATCAGTGAGTCGGCGAGGGGGGGATTTCTCCACGAGCAGTACTTC.

The sample holds a few counts of this clonotype. The genes are TRBV5-1 and TRBJ2-6, with D tentatively TRBD1 (6 bases). Trimming removed 2 bases from V and 2 bases from J, with 17 bases in between. From germline, CDR1 is SGHRS and CDR2 YFSETQ. The CDR3 runs 18 residues. For the CDR3, the DNA is TGCGCCAGCAGCTTATTTGACAGGTCTTTACCTGGGGCCAACGTCCTGACTTTC. Translating gives CASSLFDRSLPGANVLTF.

This clonotype was observed a few times. This chain joins TRBV7-2 and TRBJ2-2, with a tentative D call TRBD2 (5 bases). Trimming took 7 bases from V and 4 from J, leaving 10 bases between them. Germline loops: CDR1 SGHTA, CDR2 FQGNSA. There are 13 residues in the CDR3. Here the CDR3 DNA reads TGTGCCAGCAAGGTTGCGGGCACCGGGGAGCTGTTTTTT. This codes for CASKVAGTGELFF.

The CDR3 nucleotides read TGCGCCAGCAGTTCGGGGGAGGAAAAACTGTTTTTT. The encoded protein is CASSSGEEKLFF. The J gene is TRBJ1-4, the V gene TRBV5-1; weak D call: TRBD1 (5 bases). Germline loops: CDR1 SGHRS, CDR2 YFSETQ. Trimming left V 5 bases short and J 8 bases short, with 10 bases between. The CDR3 contains 12 residues.

This chain links TRBV5-1 with TRBJ1-4; TRBD1 agrees at 7 bases. The CDR3 is 14 residues long. The germline CDR1 and CDR2 sequences are SGHRS and YFSETQ. The junction had 9 bases not matched to a gene; V was cut back by 7 bases and J by 6 bases. In DNA form, the CDR3 reads TGCGCCAGCCGCCGAGGGGGCGGGGATGAAAAACTGTTTTTT. Its protein is CASRRGGGDEKLFF.

This clonotype was counted at least ten times. The genes are TRBV29-1 and TRBJ2-1; 15 nucleotides match TRBD2. Trimming took 7 bases from V and 7 from J; bases not matched to a gene: 17. Germline lookup yields CDR1 SQVTM and CDR2 ANQGSEA. This CDR3 contains 18 residues. CDR3 loop: CSAFLEGGLAGGKNEQFF. The CDR3 DNA reads as TGCAGCGCCTTCTTGGAAGGGGGACTAGCGGGAGGAAAAAATGAGCAGTTCTTC.

This clonotype has a handful of counts. The gene calls are TRBV5-1 and TRBJ2-7; 9 bases match TRBD1. The CDR3 has 15 amino acids. Per the germline V gene, CDR1 is SGHRS and CDR2 is YFSETQ. V lost 3 bases and J lost 1; bases outside the gene matches: 5. Written as DNA, the CDR3 is TGCGCCAGCAGCTGGACAGGGGCTTCTTCCTACGAGCAGTACTTC. The encoded protein is CASSWTGASSYEQYF.

The chain couples TRBV4-2 to TRBJ1-1; D gene unclear. V lost 2 bases and J 1 base, leaving 8 bases between the germline ends. This CDR3 is 14 amino acids long. Germline V gives CDR1 LGHNA, CDR2 YNFKEQ. The CDR3 protein is CASSQPIRNTEAFF. CDR3 coding DNA: TGTGCCAGCAGCCAACCCATACGGAACACTGAAGCTTTCTTT.

At least ten counts were recorded for this clonotype. The chain has TRBV6-6 and TRBJ2-3; TRBD2 agrees at 8 bases. The CDR3 consists of 14 residues. The germline V gene encodes CDR1 MNHNY and CDR2 SVGAGI (reference sequence). J was trimmed by 5 bases and V by 2 bases; bases with no gene match: 3. The CDR3 is CASSYDGGGDTQYF. CDR3 DNA: TGTGCCAGCAGTTACGACGGGGGGGGAGATACGCAGTATTTT.

This clonotype occurred a few times. The V gene is TRBV13, the J gene TRBJ2-1; maybe TRBD1 (6 bases). This CDR3 region has 17 residues. The V end lost 1 base, the J end lost 2 bases, and 15 bases lay between the germline ends. Looked up from germline, CDR1 is PRHDT and CDR2 is FYEKMQ (reference sequence). The CDR3 coding sequence is TGTGCCAGCAGCTTAGCATTAACCGGGACAACCTACAATGAGCAGTTCTTC. This sequence encodes CASSLALTGTTYNEQFF.

This chain links TRBV20-1 with TRBJ1-4; maybe TRBD1 (6 bases). The CDR3 runs to 14 residues. V was trimmed by 0 bases and J by 7 bases, leaving 12 bases between them. Per the germline V gene, CDR1 is DFQATT and CDR2 is SNEGSKA (reference sequence). The CDR3 coding sequence is TGCAGTGCTAGAGATCGGGGGCTTGGTGAAAAACTGTTTTTT. It specifies CSARDRGLGEKLFF.

As for this clonotype: It may be a read error: a sequence one base away is much more abundant. The rearrangement links TRBV29-1 to TRBJ2-1; no clear D. The CDR3 contains 9 residues. Germline values: CDR1 SQVTM, CDR2 ANQGSEA. The CDR3 region is CSVGPEHFF. For the CDR3, the DNA is TGCAGCGTTGGGCCGGAGCACTTCTTC.

The genes are TRBV4-2 and TRBJ1-3; the D is unclear. The CDR3 has 14 amino acids. Germline CDR1 and CDR2: LGHNA and YNFKEQ. Trimming cost V 11 bases and J 0 bases, with 14 bases left between them. CDR3 sequence: CAASLGRSGNTIYF. CDR3 in DNA: TGTGCCGCCTCCCTGGGTCGCTCTGGAAACACCATATATTTT.

In DNA form, the CDR3 reads TGCGCCAGCAGGTCCGCGAACACCGGGGAGCTGTTTTTT. This codes for CASRSANTGELFF. The chain joins TRBV5-1 to TRBJ2-2, with D unclear. CDR3 length: 13 residues. V lost 5 bases to trimming and J lost 0 bases, with 5 bases between them. Germline lookup yields CDR1 SGHRS and CDR2 YFSETQ. Full variable domain (outside the CDR3, taken from reference TRBV5-1 and TRBJ2-2): KAGVTQTPRYLIKTRGQQVTLSCSPISGHRSVSWYQQTPGQGLQFLFEYFSETQRNKGNFPGRFSGRQFSNSRSEMNVSTLELGDSALYLCASRSANTGELFFGEGSRLTVL.

Written as DNA, the CDR3 is TGTGCCAGCAGCTTAGGTCTCAAGCGGGAGGGCCGGAGTCAAGAGACCCAGTACTTC. Residues: CASSLGLKREGRSQETQYF. The rearrangement uses TRBV7-8 and TRBJ2-5; TRBD2 aligns across 10 bases. Per the germline V gene, CDR1 is SGHVS and CDR2 is FQNEAQ. The CDR3 is 19 amino acids. V trimming: 1 base; J trimming: 2 bases; junction bases outside the gene matches: 13.

The chain combines TRBV3-1 with TRBJ2-4, with 8 nucleotides matching TRBD2. The end of the DNA aligns better with TRBJ2-7, so the J call may be wrong. Looked up from germline, CDR1 is LGHDT and CDR2 is YNNKEL (reference sequence). This CDR3 has 17 amino acids. Here the CDR3 DNA reads TGTGCCAGCAGCCAAGGTAGTTCTACTAGCGGAGGCTACGAGCAGTACTTC. Translation gives CASSQGSSTSGGYEQYF.